The 9 T cell receptor beta chains below were found in one sample sequenced in a study of vaccination and CD4 T cells after COVID-19. Antigens for these TCRs are unknown. Oncomine TCR Beta short-read sequencing was applied to DNA from cultured CD4+ T cells. A single record per CDR3 protein comes from TCRdb applying MiXCR to the PCR reads. The sample consists of about 5,600 distinct CDR3 sequences, about 41% of them appearing once. Treatment indicated: roughly 10-day PBMC culture with coronavirus spike peptide pools or control peptides (ViraFEST assay). Investigators obtained the unexposed donor's CD4+ T cells before the COVID-19 pandemic (2011-2018). The sequencing sample was made of CD4+ T cells from blood, cultured in vitro. Receptors were obtained from a human donor in good health.

With respect to this clonotype: The missing conserved phenylalanine or tryptophan at the end of this CDR3 makes a read error likely. V gene TRBV29-1 combines with J gene TRBJ1-2, with TRBD1 matching 7 bases. The CDR3 is 14 amino acids. The trim removed 7 bases at V and 3 bases at J, leaving 11 bases unmatched. Germline CDR1 reads SQVTM; CDR2 reads ANQGSEA. In DNA form, the CDR3 reads TGCAGCGCCACGCACAGGGGAAGGGACTATGGCTACACCCTC. This codes for CSATHRGRDYGYTL.

This chain uses TRBV27 with TRBJ1-1; weak D call: TRBD1 (5 bases). The CDR3 loop spans 14 amino acids. Trimming cost V 8 bases and J 5 bases, with 18 bases left between them. Looked up from germline, CDR1 is MNHEY and CDR2 is SMNVEV (reference sequence). CDR3 sequence (DNA): TGTGCCAGCGCCTCGGGCGGGACTATTACTGAAGCTTTCTTT. Protein product: CASASGGTITEAFF.

This clonotype was observed a handful of times. The chain is built from TRBV21-1 and TRBJ1-2; the table calls TRBD1, which could not be checked here. TRBV21-1 is classified as a pseudogene. The CDR3 is 17 amino acids. The CDR3 nucleotides read TGTGCCACCCTAAATGCGAAACCGGGACAGTGGGGCTATGGCTACACCTTC. Protein: CATLNAKPGQWGYGYTF.

This clonotype is medium-sized within its sample. The V and J genes are TRBV6-1 and TRBJ1-2; a possible D gene is TRBD1 (5 bases). Per germline, CDR1 MNHNS and CDR2 SASEGT. With 5 bases removed from V and 5 bases from J, the gap between germline ends came to 15 bases. The CDR3 is made up of 14 amino acids. CDR3 residues: CASSLGESTYGYTF. DNA of the CDR3: TGTGCCAGCAGTCTAGGGGAGTCTACTTATGGCTACACCTTC.

This clonotype is large (0.1 to 1%) in the sample. The chain couples TRBV6-2 or TRBV6-3 to TRBJ1-5, with a tentative D call TRBD1 (6 bases). V lost 0 bases, J lost 4 bases, and 19 bases lay in between. The germline gives CDR1 MNHEY, CDR2 SVGEGT. The CDR3 consists of 18 residues. CDR3 nucleotides: TGTGCCAGCAGTTACTCCGGGGGGGGGCCATACCTTAATCAGCCCCAGCATTTT. It translates to CASSYSGGGPYLNQPQHF.

This clonotype was recorded a few times. The chain is built from TRBV6-4 and TRBJ2-6; a possible D gene is TRBD2 (5 bases). Germline CDR1 reads MRHNA; CDR2 reads SNTAGT. V lost 2 bases and J lost 0, with 5 bases in between. The CDR3 has 15 amino acids. The CDR3 is CASSDTSSGANVLTF. The CDR3 DNA sequence: TGTGCCAGCAGTGACACTAGCTCTGGGGCCAACGTCCTGACTTTC.

The rearrangement links TRBV7-9 to TRBJ1-1, with 10 bases aligning to TRBD1. V dropped 4 bases and J dropped 7; count of bases not matched to a gene: 6. Looked up from germline, CDR1 is SEHNR and CDR2 is FQNEAQ (reference sequence). CDR3 length: 14 amino acids. This chain's CDR3 is CASSSGQGGIEAFF. The CDR3 bases are TGTGCCAGCAGCTCAGGACAGGGGGGTATTGAAGCTTTCTTT. Supplemented by reference TRBV7-9 and TRBJ1-1, the full variable domain reads DTGVSQNPRHKITKRGQNVTFRCDPISEHNRLYWYRQTLGQGPEFLTYFQNEAQLEKSRLLSDRFSAERPKGSFSTLEIQRTEQGDSAMYLCASSSGQGGIEAFFGQGTRLTVV.

This chain joins TRBV20-1 and TRBJ1-1; 11 nucleotides align to TRBD1. V was clipped by 6 bases and J by 7 bases; unmatched bases: 10. This CDR3 has 14 residues. Germline V gives CDR1 DFQATT, CDR2 SNEGSKA (reference sequence). The CDR3 protein is CSAGPGQGGIEAFF. The CDR3 bases are TGCAGTGCCGGACCGGGACAGGGGGGAATTGAAGCTTTCTTT.

This chain links TRBV6-2 or TRBV6-3 with TRBJ2-3; TRBD1 might be the D (6 bases). Germline V gene data show CDR1 as MNHEY and CDR2 as SVGEGT. This CDR3 region has 13 residues. Trimming took off 7 bases at V and 6 bases at J, with 14 bases between the two ends. This CDR3 is CASTRTGSDTQYF. The CDR3 DNA follows: TGTGCCAGCACTCGTACAGGGTCGGATACGCAGTATTTT.